This T cell receptor (beta chain) was captured by sequencing in a study of PD-1 blockade in classical Hodgkin lymphoma. General study findings and limits: CD4+ TCR diversity, unlike CD8+, climbed significantly by C4D1.

The sample's time point: cycle 4 day 1 (C4D1), after around six weeks of nivolumab. Brentuximab vedotin exposure varied, and every patient relapsed after autologous stem cell transplantation. Data came from immunoSEQ multiplex PCR; TCRdb stores just in-frame clones and leaves some out. The sample contains approximately 21,000 clones, 70% to 75% of which appear only once. Worth noting for this clone: The antigen is undetermined.

Germline lookup yields CDR1 MDHEN and CDR2 SYDVKM. V was trimmed by 3 bases and J by 6 bases, leaving 12 bases between them. This CDR3 comprises 13 residues. The sequenced sample was peripheral blood mononuclear cells (PBMCs), obtained before the fourth cycle of nivolumab. This chain links TRBV28 with TRBJ2-7; tentatively, D is TRBD2 (5 bases). The sequence was collected from a human donor with classical Hodgkin lymphoma. The CDR3 loop is CASSFGVLVEQYF. The DNA for the CDR3 is TGTGCCAGCAGTTTCGGAGTACTAGTCGAGCAGTACTTC.